The clone carrying this T cell receptor (beta chain) appeared many times. What it recognizes is unknown. Regarding time point: patch test 2, 6 weeks after DPC sensitization. Sample treatment: therapeutic diphenylcyclopropenone sensitization with weekly scalp DPC. The entry originates in a study of human T cells and chemical hapten exposure. At the level of the study: TCR yields differed between samples (mainly from small differences in pooled library volume).

In the study's own analysis: Sequenced samples showed a median of 95,638 TCRs each, with counts running from about 20,000 to 690,000. TCRdb fed the RACE reads into MiXCR, producing one record per CDR3 protein. TCRdb, not the original authors, processed these V and J calls. Among some 57,000 distinct CDR3 sequences listed, 9.5% to 10% were seen once. This CDR3 is 14 amino acids long. Germline V gene sequence: CDR1 MGHDK, CDR2 SYGVNS. The ends were cut back, 6 bases at V and 4 bases at J, with 12 bases in the middle. Notes on the study in general: There were significantly more large CDR3 similarity clusters among expanded TCRs than among controls.

The V gene is TRBV25-1, the J gene TRBJ2-2, with a weak D call TRBD1 (5 bases). The specimen was whole blood, collected in connection with sensitization to the hapten diphenylcyclopropenone (DPC). This receptor was obtained from a woman aged 45 to 65 with alopecia areata. Some clones in this sample may be carry-over from other donors' samples. DNA for the CDR3: TGTGCCAGCAGACCAGGGTTAAGCACCGGGGAGCTGTTTTTT. Protein sequence: CASRPGLSTGELFF.